The entry below gives a single T cell receptor (beta chain) sequence along with its context. The antigen is not known. This PCR relied on a set of 60 Vbeta primers and 13 Jbeta primers. Sequencing was performed with immunoSEQ multiplex PCR; in TCRdb, only in-frame clones are kept and a portion is missing. This table has about 160,000 clones, around three quarters appearing once. The CDR3 contains 14 residues. J lost 6 bases, V lost 5 bases, and 4 bases had no gene match. Germline loops: CDR1 SGHNT, CDR2 YENEEA. The sample belongs to a study of cytomegalovirus exposure and HLA in healthy donors. Whole-study context: Counted in an early data release were about 80 million unique TCRs from HLA-typed donors.

General study findings and limits: As immune exposure information, only CMV serostatus was available.

The sequence came from a man aged 35 to 55 in good health and CMV-seropositive. The sequencing input was PBMCs. V and J are TRBV11-3 and TRBJ2-2; TRBD1 aligns across 9 bases. As DNA, the CDR3 is TGTGCCAGCAGCACCCGGACAGGGGCCGGGGAGCTGTTTTTT. It is translated as CASSTRTGAGELFF.